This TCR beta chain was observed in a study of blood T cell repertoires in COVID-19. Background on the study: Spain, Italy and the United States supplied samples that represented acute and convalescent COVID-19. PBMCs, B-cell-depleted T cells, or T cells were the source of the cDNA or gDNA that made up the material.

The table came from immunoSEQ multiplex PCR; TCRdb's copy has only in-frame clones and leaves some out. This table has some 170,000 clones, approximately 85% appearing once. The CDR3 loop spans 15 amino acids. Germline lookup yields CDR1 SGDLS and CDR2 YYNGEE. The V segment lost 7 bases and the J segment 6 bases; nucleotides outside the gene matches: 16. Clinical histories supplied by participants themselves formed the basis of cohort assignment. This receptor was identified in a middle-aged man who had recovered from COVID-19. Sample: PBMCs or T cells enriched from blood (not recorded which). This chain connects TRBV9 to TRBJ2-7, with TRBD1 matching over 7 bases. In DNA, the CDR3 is TGTGCCAGCGGTGCTTGGGACAGCCCGAGAGTCGAGCAGTACTTC. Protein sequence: CASGAWDSPRVEQYF.